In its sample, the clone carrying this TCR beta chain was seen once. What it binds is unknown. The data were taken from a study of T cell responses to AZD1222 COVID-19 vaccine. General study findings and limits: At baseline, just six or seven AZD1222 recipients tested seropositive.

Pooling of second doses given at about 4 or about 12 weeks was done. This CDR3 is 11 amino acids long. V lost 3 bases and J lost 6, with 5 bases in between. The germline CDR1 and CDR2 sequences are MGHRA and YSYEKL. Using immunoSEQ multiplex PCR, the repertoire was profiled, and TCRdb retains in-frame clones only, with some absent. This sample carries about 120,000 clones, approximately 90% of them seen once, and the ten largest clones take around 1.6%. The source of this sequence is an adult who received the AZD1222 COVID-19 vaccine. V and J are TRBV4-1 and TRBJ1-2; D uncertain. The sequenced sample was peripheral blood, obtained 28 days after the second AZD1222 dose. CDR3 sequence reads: CASSQRDGYTF. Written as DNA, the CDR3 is TGCGCCAGCAGCCAGAGGGATGGCTACACCTTC.